The source of this TCR beta chain is a study of control samples from healthy donors and cancer patients. This table comes from immunoSEQ multiplex PCR, and its TCRdb copy is limited to in-frame clones, with some not included. The sample yields nearly 200,000 clones, around 90% seen once. The CDR3 has 15 amino acids. Germline lookup yields CDR1 WNHNN and CDR2 SYGVQD (reference sequence). V dropped 4 bases and J dropped 0; count of bases not matched to a gene: 0. The clonotype originates from a man aged 30-40 years in good health. What was sequenced was blood. V is TRBV10-1 and J is TRBJ2-6; TRBD2 matches 7 bases. The CDR3 DNA reads as TGCGCCAGCAGTGGCGGGAGCTCTGGGGCCAACGTCCTGACTTTC. It codes for CASSGGSSGANVLTF.